This is a list of T cell receptor beta chains from one sample in a study of follicular helper T cells after annual influenza vaccination. The assay was immunoSEQ multiplex PCR, and TCRdb's table has in-frame clones only and misses some. Of around 10,000 clones in the sample, less than 85% were seen once. This specimen was CXCR5- memory CD4+ T cells sorted from blood, taken 6 weeks after influenza vaccination. The source of these receptors is an adult who received the influenza vaccine. Each CDR3 is given with its conserved first and last residue. Fields, in order: D gene, clone size, V gene, J gene, CDR3 protein, CDR3 DNA. A D gene is named only where the DNA matches it firmly. Size tells how often a clone was seen (once, few, many) or the class of an expanded clone, and some rows leave it out.

.	.	TRBV6-5	TRBJ1-6	CASSYSHVNSPLHF	TGTGCCAGCAGTTACTCCCACGTAAATTCACCCCTCCACTTT
.	.	TRBV7-6	TRBJ1-3	CASSLAPMPSGNTIYF	TGTGCCAGCAGCTTAGCGCCGATGCCGTCTGGAAACACCATATATTTT
.	.	TRBV6-5	TRBJ2-2	CASSPTGNTGELFF	TGTGCCAGCAGCCCAACAGGGAACACCGGGGAGCTGTTTTTT
TRBD1	.	TRBV6-1	TRBJ1-3	CATRDSSGNTIYF	TGTGCCACACGGGACAGCTCTGGAAACACCATATATTTT
.	.	TRBV25-1	TRBJ1-4	CASSEWVDEKLFF	TGTGCCAGCAGTGAATGGGTGGATGAAAAACTGTTTTTT
.	few	TRBV19	TRBJ1-2	CASSRSPWAANYGYTF	TGTGCCAGTAGTAGGTCGCCTTGGGCTGCTAACTATGGCTACACCTTC
.	.	TRBV15	TRBJ2-5	CATSRDQAAQETQYF	TGTGCCACCAGCAGAGACCAGGCGGCTCAAGAGACCCAGTACTTC
.	.	TRBV19	TRBJ1-1	CASGHRTEAFF	TGTGCCAGTGGACACAGAACTGAAGCTTTCTTT
TRBD1	.	TRBV29-1	TRBJ2-1	CSVDRGRIHNEQFF	TGCAGCGTTGACAGGGGGCGCATCCACAATGAGCAGTTCTTC
.	.	TRBV5-1	TRBJ2-1	CASSLVGGAAYNEQFF	TGCGCCAGCAGCTTGGTGGGGGGGGCGGCCTACAATGAGCAGTTCTTC
TRBD1	.	TRBV9	TRBJ2-1	CASSRTGYNEQFF	TGTGCCAGCAGCAGGACAGGATACAATGAGCAGTTCTTC
.	.	TRBV27	TRBJ1-2	CASTLRRLTANYGYTF	TGTGCCAGCACCTTACGACGTCTGACAGCTAACTATGGCTACACCTTC
TRBD1	.	TRBV10-2	TRBJ2-1	CASSEKGQGFNEQFF	TGCGCCAGCAGTGAGAAAGGACAGGGGTTCAATGAGCAGTTCTTC
TRBD1	.	TRBV19	TRBJ1-5	CASRTGRASNQPQHF	TGTGCCAGTAGGACAGGGAGAGCGAGCAATCAGCCCCAGCATTTT
.	once	TRBV19	TRBJ2-2	CASGVQGTTGELFF	TGTGCCAGTGGGGTGCAGGGCACCACCGGGGAGCTGTTTTTT
.	.	TRBV2	TRBJ1-1	CASTGVWSNTEAFF	TGTGCCAGCACGGGGGTTTGGTCAAACACTGAAGCTTTCTTT
.	.	TRBV7-8	TRBJ1-5	CASSLSGQANGNQPQHF	TGTGCCAGCAGCCTCAGTGGCCAGGCGAACGGCAATCAGCCCCAGCATTTT
.	few	TRBV10-3	TRBJ2-7	CAISESLGSAEQYF	TGTGCCATCAGTGAGTCGCTAGGTTCGGCCGAGCAGTACTTC
.	.	TRBV16	TRBJ1-5	CASSQTPEENQPQHF	TGTGCCAGCAGCCAAACGCCCGAGGAGAATCAGCCCCAGCATTTT
.	.	TRBV2	TRBJ1-2	CASSGGAAYGYTF	TGTGCCAGCAGTGGAGGGGCAGCCTATGGCTACACCTTC
.	.	TRBV27	TRBJ2-3	CASRLKPGLLGTDTQYF	TGTGCCAGCAGACTGAAACCGGGACTGCTTGGAACAGATACGCAGTATTTT
TRBD2	few	TRBV7-9	TRBJ2-5	CASSPSGGTIETQYF	TGTGCCAGCAGCCCAAGCGGGGGGACTATAGAGACCCAGTACTTC
.	.	TRBV18	TRBJ1-4	CASTVGTNEKLFF	TGTGCCAGCACGGTGGGAACTAATGAAAAACTGTTTTTT
TRBD1	.	TRBV10-3	TRBJ1-4	CAISAQGAPGIEKLFF	TGTGCCATCAGCGCACAGGGGGCGCCCGGCATTGAAAAACTGTTTTTT
.	.	TRBV15	TRBJ1-5	CATSRDDHQPQHF	TGTGCCACCAGCAGGGATGACCATCAGCCCCAGCATTTT
.	.	TRBV7-6	TRBJ1-2	CASSLEVAGANGYTF	TGTGCCAGCAGCTTAGAGGTGGCAGGGGCGAATGGCTACACCTTC